The present entry profiles one T cell receptor (beta chain) with its context. As yet, its antigen is unknown. This record belongs to a study of T cell responses to AZD1222 COVID-19 vaccine. The CDR3 runs to 14 residues. Germline V gene lookup returns CDR1 GTSNPN and CDR2 SVGIG (reference sequence). The V end lost 3 bases, the J end lost 4 bases, and 13 bases lay between the germline ends. The table came from immunoSEQ multiplex PCR; TCRdb's copy has only in-frame clones and leaves some out. This sample has under 200,000 clones; under 95% occur once, and the top ten carry around 4.5%. Study-wide points: Repertoire samples came only from after the peak T cell response. The sample set comprised mostly white British donors with more females, and clonal diversity was possibly underestimated.

The clonotype comes from an adult in good health. This rearrangement joins TRBV30 to TRBJ1-5; D remains ambiguous. The sample in question was peripheral blood, obtained on day 0 of MenACWY control vaccination. The CDR3 DNA is TGTGCCTGGAGCACCGGGCCAGCTAATCAGCCCCAGCATTTT. The encoded protein is CAWSTGPANQPQHF.